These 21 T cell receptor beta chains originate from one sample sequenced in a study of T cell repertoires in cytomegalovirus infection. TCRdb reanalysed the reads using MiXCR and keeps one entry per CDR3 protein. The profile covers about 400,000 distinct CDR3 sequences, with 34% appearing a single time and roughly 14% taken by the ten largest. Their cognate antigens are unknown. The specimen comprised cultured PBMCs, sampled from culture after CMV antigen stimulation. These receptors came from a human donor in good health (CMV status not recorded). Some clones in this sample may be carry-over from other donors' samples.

The CDR3 sequence is CASSLSVDPDGYTF. The CDR3 DNA is TGTGCCAGCAGTTTATCCGTGGATCCCGACGGCTACACCTTC. The chain has TRBV28 and TRBJ1-2, with D hard to call. The CDR3 loop spans 14 amino acids. The ends were cut back, 1 base at V and 8 bases at J, with 14 bases in the middle. The V gene's germline CDR1 is MDHEN and CDR2 SYDVKM.

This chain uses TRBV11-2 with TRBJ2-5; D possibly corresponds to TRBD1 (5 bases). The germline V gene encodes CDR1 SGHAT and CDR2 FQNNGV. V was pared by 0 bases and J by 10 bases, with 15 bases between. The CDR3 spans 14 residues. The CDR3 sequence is CASSLDPQGGVQYF. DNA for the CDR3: TGTGCCAGCAGCTTAGATCCCCAGGGTGGAGTCCAGTACTTC.

CDR3 bases: TGTGCCAGCAGCTCGACGGGACTAGCGGGGCCCCCCGGGGAGCAGTTCTTC. It codes for CASSSTGLAGPPGEQFF. This chain links TRBV7-9 with TRBJ2-1; the match to TRBD2 covers 13 bases. The V and J ends lost 4 bases and 10 bases, in that order; junction bases with no gene match: 13. CDR1 and CDR2 from the germline V gene are SEHNR and FQNEAQ (reference sequence). This CDR3 region has 17 residues.

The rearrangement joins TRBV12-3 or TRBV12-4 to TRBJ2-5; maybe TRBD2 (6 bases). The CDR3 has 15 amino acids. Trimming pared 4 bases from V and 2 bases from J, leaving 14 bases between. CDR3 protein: CASSSILATQETQYF. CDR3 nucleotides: TGTGCCAGCAGTTCGATCCTAGCGACACAAGAGACCCAGTACTTC.

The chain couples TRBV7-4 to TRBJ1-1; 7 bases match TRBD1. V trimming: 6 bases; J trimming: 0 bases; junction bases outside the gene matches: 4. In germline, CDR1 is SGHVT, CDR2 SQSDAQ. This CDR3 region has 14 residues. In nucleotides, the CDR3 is TGTGCCAGCAGGGAACAGGGGATGAACACTGAAGCTTTCTTT. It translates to CASREQGMNTEAFF.

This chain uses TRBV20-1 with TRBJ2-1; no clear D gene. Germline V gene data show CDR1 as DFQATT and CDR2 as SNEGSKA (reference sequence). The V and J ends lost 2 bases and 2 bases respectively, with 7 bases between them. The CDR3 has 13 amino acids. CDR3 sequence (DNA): TGCAGTGCTAGACCCAGACCCTACAATGAGCAGTTCTTC. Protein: CSARPRPYNEQFF.

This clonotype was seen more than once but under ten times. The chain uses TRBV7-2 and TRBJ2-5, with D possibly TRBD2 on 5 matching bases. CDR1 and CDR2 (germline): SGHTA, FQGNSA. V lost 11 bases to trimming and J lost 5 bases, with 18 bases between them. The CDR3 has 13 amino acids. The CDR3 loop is CAASRVPPETQYF. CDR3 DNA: TGTGCCGCCTCGAGGGTACCCCCGGAGACCCAGTACTTC.

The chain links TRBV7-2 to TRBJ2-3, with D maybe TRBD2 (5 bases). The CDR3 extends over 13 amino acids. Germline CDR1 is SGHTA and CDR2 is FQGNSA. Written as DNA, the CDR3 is TGTGCTACAGCGGTTTATTGGACAGATACGCAGTATTTT. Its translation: CATAVYWTDTQYF.

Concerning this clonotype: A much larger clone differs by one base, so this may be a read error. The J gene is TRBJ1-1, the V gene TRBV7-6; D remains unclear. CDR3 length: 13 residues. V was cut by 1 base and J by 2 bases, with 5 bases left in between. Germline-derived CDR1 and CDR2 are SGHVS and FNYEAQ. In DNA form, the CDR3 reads TGTGCCAGCAGCTTAGAGGACAACACTGAAGCTTTCTTT. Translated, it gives CASSLEDNTEAFF.

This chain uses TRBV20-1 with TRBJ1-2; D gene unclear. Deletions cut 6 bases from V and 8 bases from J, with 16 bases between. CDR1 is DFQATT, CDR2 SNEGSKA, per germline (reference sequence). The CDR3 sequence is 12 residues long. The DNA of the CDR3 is TGCAGTGCCCAAACCGACTTACTGGGCTACACCTTC. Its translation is CSAQTDLLGYTF.

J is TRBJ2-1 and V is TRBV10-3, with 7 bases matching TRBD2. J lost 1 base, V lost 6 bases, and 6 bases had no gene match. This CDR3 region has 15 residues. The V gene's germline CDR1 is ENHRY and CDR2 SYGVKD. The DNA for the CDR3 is TGTGCCATCAGAGTAGCGGGCCGATCCTACAATGAGCAGTTCTTC. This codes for CAIRVAGRSYNEQFF.

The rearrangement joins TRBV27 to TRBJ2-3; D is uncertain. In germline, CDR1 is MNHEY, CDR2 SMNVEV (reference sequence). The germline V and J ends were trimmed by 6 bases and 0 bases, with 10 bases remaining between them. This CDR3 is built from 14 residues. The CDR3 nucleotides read TGTGCCAGCAGGAAAGGGATTAGCACAGATACGCAGTATTTT. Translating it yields CASRKGISTDTQYF.

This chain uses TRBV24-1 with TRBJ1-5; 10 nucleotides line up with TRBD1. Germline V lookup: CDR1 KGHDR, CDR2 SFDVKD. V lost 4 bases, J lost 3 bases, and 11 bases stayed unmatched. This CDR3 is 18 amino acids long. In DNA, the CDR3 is TGTGCCACCAGTGACGCCTCTCCGGGACAGGGGAACAATCAGCCCCAGCATTTT. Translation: CATSDASPGQGNNQPQHF.

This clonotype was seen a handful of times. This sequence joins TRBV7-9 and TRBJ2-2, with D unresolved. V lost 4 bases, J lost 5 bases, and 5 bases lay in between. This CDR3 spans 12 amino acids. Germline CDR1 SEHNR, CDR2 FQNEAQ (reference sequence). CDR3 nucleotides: TGTGCCAGCAGCTACACAACCGGGGAGCTGTTTTTT. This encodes CASSYTTGELFF. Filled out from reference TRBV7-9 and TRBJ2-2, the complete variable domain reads DTGVSQNPRHKITKRGQNVTFRCDPISEHNRLYWYRQTLGQGPEFLTYFQNEAQLEKSRLLSDRFSAERPKGSFSTLEIQRTEQGDSAMYLCASSYTTGELFFGEGSRLTVL.

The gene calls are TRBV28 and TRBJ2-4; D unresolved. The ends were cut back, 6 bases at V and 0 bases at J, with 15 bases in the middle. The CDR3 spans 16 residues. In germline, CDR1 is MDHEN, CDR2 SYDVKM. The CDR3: CASSSRLAAAKNIQYF. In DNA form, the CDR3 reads TGTGCCAGCAGCTCCCGTCTTGCCGCAGCCAAAAACATTCAGTACTTC.

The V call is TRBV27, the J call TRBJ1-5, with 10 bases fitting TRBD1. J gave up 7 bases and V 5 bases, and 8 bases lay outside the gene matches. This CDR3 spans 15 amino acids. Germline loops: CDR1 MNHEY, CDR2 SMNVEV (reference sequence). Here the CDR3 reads CASSNRGQGWQPQHF. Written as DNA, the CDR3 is TGTGCCAGCAGTAACCGGGGACAGGGGTGGCAGCCCCAGCATTTT.

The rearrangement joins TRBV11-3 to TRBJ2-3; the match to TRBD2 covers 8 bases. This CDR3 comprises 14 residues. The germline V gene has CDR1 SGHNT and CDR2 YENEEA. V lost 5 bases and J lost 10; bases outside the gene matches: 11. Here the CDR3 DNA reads TGTGCCAGCAGCCCATTAGCGACGGGAGGGTCGCAGTATTTT. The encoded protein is CASSPLATGGSQYF.

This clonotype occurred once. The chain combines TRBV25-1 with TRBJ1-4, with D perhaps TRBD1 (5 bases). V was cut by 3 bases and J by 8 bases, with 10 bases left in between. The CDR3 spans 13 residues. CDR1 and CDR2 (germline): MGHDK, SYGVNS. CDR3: CASSDFRDEKLFF. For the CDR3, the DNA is TGTGCCAGCAGTGATTTTAGGGACGAAAAACTGTTTTTT.

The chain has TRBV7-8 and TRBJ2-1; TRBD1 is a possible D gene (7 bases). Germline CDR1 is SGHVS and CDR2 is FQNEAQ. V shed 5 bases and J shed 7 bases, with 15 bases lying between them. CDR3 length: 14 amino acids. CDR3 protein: CASSRIQGRNEQFF. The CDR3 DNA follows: TGTGCCAGCAGCCGTATACAGGGGAGGAATGAGCAGTTCTTC.

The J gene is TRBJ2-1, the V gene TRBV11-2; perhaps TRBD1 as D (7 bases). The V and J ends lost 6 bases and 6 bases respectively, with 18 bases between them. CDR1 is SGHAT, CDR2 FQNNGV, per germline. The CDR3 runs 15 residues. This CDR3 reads CASRPLRGEANEQFF. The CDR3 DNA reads TGTGCCAGCAGACCCCTCAGGGGGGAGGCCAATGAGCAGTTCTTC. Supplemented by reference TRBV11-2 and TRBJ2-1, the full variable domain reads EAGVAQSPRYKIIEKRQSVAFWCNPISGHATLYWYQQILGQGPKLLIQFQNNGVVDDSQLPKDRFSAERLKGVDSTLKIQPAKLEDSAVYLCASRPLRGEANEQFFGPGTRLTVL.

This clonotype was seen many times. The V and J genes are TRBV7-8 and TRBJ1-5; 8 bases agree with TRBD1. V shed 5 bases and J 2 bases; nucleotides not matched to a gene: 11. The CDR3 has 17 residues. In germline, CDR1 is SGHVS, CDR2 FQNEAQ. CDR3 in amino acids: CASSLVRGQGGNQPQHF. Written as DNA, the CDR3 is TGTGCCAGCAGCCTTGTCCGTGGACAGGGAGGCAATCAGCCCCAGCATTTT.